A selection of T cell receptor beta chains follows, all from one sample in a study of blood T cells in healthy people across ages. TCRdb used MiXCR to reprocess the 5' RACE reads, holding one entry per CDR3 protein. In the table there are approximately 1.5 million distinct CDR3 sequences, approximately 42% of which are singletons. The sample taken for sequencing was blood. These TCRs come from a woman under 30 in good health. CDR3s include the opening cysteine and the closing phenylalanine or tryptophan. The size entry is marked missing in some rows and otherwise reads once, few, many or a size class.

j_call: TRBJ1-4
clone_size: few
v_call: TRBV4-3
cdr3_aa: CASSQEEVEPDEKLFF

j_call: TRBJ2-5
clone_size: once
v_call: TRBV12-3/TRBV12-4
cdr3_aa: CASSFSLNKQYF

j_call: TRBJ2-1
clone_size: few
v_call: TRBV7-9
cdr3_aa: CASSLVGGRGTSSYNEQFF

j_call: TRBJ2-1
clone_size: .
v_call: TRBV7-9
cdr3_aa: CASSLYRKAGNEQFF

j_call: TRBJ2-7
clone_size: .
v_call: TRBV20-1
cdr3_aa: CSAPLDSSREQYF

j_call: TRBJ2-7
clone_size: few
v_call: TRBV20-1
cdr3_aa: CSARGPRQSYEQYF

j_call: TRBJ2-5
clone_size: few
v_call: TRBV4-1
cdr3_aa: CASSQVETEEWEQYF

j_call: TRBJ2-7
clone_size: .
v_call: TRBV12-3/TRBV12-4
cdr3_aa: CASSLTKSSYEQYF

j_call: TRBJ1-1
clone_size: .
v_call: TRBV5-1
cdr3_aa: CASSLGPQGYRAFF

j_call: TRBJ2-7
clone_size: .
v_call: TRBV3-1
cdr3_aa: CASSLRTGWNEQYF

j_call: TRBJ2-3
clone_size: .
v_call: TRBV7-7
cdr3_aa: CASSLGAGYADTQYF

j_call: TRBJ2-3
clone_size: .
v_call: TRBV15
cdr3_aa: CATSRESGSMGDTQYF

j_call: TRBJ1-2
clone_size: .
v_call: TRBV20-1
cdr3_aa: CSASNWTHYGYTF

j_call: TRBJ2-1
clone_size: .
v_call: TRBV12-3/TRBV12-4
cdr3_aa: CASSPRSGEGGNEQFF

j_call: TRBJ2-7
clone_size: .
v_call: TRBV5-1
cdr3_aa: CASSPGTTREQYF

j_call: TRBJ2-1
clone_size: many
v_call: TRBV4-2
cdr3_aa: CASSQTYNEQFF

j_call: TRBJ2-7
clone_size: few
v_call: TRBV12-3/TRBV12-4
cdr3_aa: CASSRGTASSYEQYF

j_call: TRBJ2-7
clone_size: .
v_call: TRBV4-1
cdr3_aa: CASSQGSSGVFYEQYF

j_call: TRBJ2-1
clone_size: .
v_call: TRBV20-1
cdr3_aa: CSARLTRNEQFF

j_call: TRBJ2-5
clone_size: .
v_call: TRBV27
cdr3_aa: CASSWITTEQYF

j_call: TRBJ1-6
clone_size: .
v_call: TRBV4-1
cdr3_aa: CASSQDKAYEGLLGAPLHF

j_call: TRBJ2-5
clone_size: .
v_call: TRBV14
cdr3_aa: CASSQDDGDREEGETQYF

j_call: TRBJ2-3
clone_size: .
v_call: TRBV11-2
cdr3_aa: CASSLGSEPGDTQYF

j_call: TRBJ2-3
clone_size: .
v_call: TRBV7-3
cdr3_aa: CASSLQIGNTQYF

j_call: TRBJ2-1
clone_size: .
v_call: TRBV18
cdr3_aa: CASSSAGGSYNEQFF

j_call: TRBJ2-7
clone_size: .
v_call: TRBV19
cdr3_aa: CASSGQGTGSYEQYF

j_call: TRBJ2-1
clone_size: few
v_call: TRBV29-1
cdr3_aa: CSVQREEDEQFF

j_call: TRBJ1-2
clone_size: .
v_call: TRBV7-6
cdr3_aa: CASSLEPGQPTTYGYTF

j_call: TRBJ2-1
clone_size: .
v_call: TRBV20-1
cdr3_aa: CSARNLGPAGDNEQFF

j_call: TRBJ2-1
clone_size: .
v_call: TRBV7-7
cdr3_aa: CASSPAGLAGGPNEQFF

j_call: TRBJ2-3
clone_size: few
v_call: TRBV29-1
cdr3_aa: CSVEGLAGGPRSDTQYF